The clone carrying this T cell receptor (beta chain) was seen many times. Its antigen is undetermined. The cDNA came from 5'RACE with 10-nucleotide random UMIs. The yield of each sequencing run was over 180 million TCR-beta sequences from 15-18 subjects. TCRdb redid the calling of the 5' RACE reads with MiXCR, one entry per CDR3 protein. The sample holds 65,000 to 90,000 distinct CDR3 sequences, roughly 4.7% seen once. The data derive from a study of neurological immune-mediated disorders. The CDR3 consists of 14 residues. Trimming cost V 8 bases and J 4 bases, with 17 bases left between them. Unsorted libraries were generated from 2 million PBMCs held at -80 degrees C. Whole-study results and caveats: There were no CDR3 amino acid sequences shared by expanded clones across subjects, a result suggesting private repertoires in all groups.

Sequenced input: PBMCs. The chain employs TRBV12-3 or TRBV12-4 and TRBJ1-2; D ambiguous. This TCR came from a woman in her twenties or thirties with multiple sclerosis. The CDR3 DNA follows: TGTGCCAGCGCCCCCGGGTGGCTCCCCTATGGCTACACCTTC. Protein product: CASAPGWLPYGYTF.